Presented here are 29 T cell receptor beta chains from one specimen sequenced in a study of T cell responses to AZD1222 COVID-19 vaccine. Profiled with immunoSEQ multiplex PCR; TCRdb holds only in-frame clones, not every one. The top ten hold approximately 22% of the sample, which has about 67,000 clones, around 84% seen once. The sequenced sample was peripheral blood, obtained on day 0 of AZD1222 vaccination. Receptor source: an adult in good health.

The V gene is TRBV3-1 (or the pseudogene TRBV3-2), the J gene TRBJ2-5; D is ambiguous. V was cut by 0 bases and J by 13 bases, with 15 bases left in between. The CDR3 has 13 amino acids. Per germline, CDR1 LGHDT and CDR2 YNNKEL (reference sequence). The CDR3 sequence is CASSQDLRAAAYF. For the CDR3, the DNA is TGTGCCAGCAGCCAAGATCTTAGGGCGGCCGCGTACTTC.

This clone was picked up a small number of times. The chain recombines TRBV12-3 or TRBV12-4 with TRBJ1-5; perhaps TRBD1 as D (6 bases). Trimming took off 5 bases at V and 4 bases at J, with 6 bases between the two ends. CDR3 length: 12 amino acids. CDR3 in DNA: TGTGCCAGCAGTACAGGGAATCAGCCCCAGCATTTT. Its protein is CASSTGNQPQHF.

The V and J genes are TRBV5-4 and TRBJ2-3; D gene uncertain. This CDR3 contains 14 residues. The V end lost 2 bases, the J end lost 2 bases, and 9 bases lay between the germline ends. Germline loops: CDR1 SGHNT, CDR2 YYREEE (reference sequence). This chain's CDR3 is CASSFPEYTDTQYF. The CDR3 DNA sequence: TGTGCCAGCAGCTTTCCTGAGTACACAGATACGCAGTATTTT.

The rearrangement joins TRBV7-9 to TRBJ2-3; 13 bases agree with TRBD2. The CDR3 sequence is 16 residues long. The germline CDR1 and CDR2 sequences are SEHNR and FQNEAQ (reference sequence). Germline trimming cut 6 bases from V and 2 bases from J; bases unmatched to any gene: 5. DNA for the CDR3: TGTGCCAGCAGTAAAGGGACTAGCGGGGCCACAGATACGCAGTATTTT. This gives the protein CASSKGTSGATDTQYF.

The chain is built from TRBV5-1 and TRBJ1-2, with D unclear. Germline V CDR1 and CDR2: SGHRS, YFSETQ. V was trimmed by 2 bases and J by 3 bases, leaving 5 bases between them. The CDR3 contains 12 residues. The CDR3, as DNA: TGCGCCAGCAGCTTCGGGGACTATGGCTACACCTTC. This translates into CASSFGDYGYTF.

The chain combines TRBV19 with TRBJ2-1; maybe TRBD2 (6 bases). The germline V gene encodes CDR1 LNHDA and CDR2 SQIVND (reference sequence). The CDR3 covers 14 residues. V was cut by 4 bases and J by 0 bases, with 7 bases left in between. CDR3 sequence reads: CASSRDFSYNEQFF. CDR3 bases: TGTGCCAGTAGTAGGGACTTCTCCTACAATGAGCAGTTCTTC.

This clone was recorded only once. This chain connects TRBV6-5 to TRBJ2-7; D gene ambiguous. The ends were cut back, 5 bases at V and 2 bases at J, with 10 bases in the middle. Germline values: CDR1 MNHEY, CDR2 SVGAGI. The CDR3 covers 13 residues. The CDR3 reads CASSLVQTYEQYF. The CDR3 DNA is TGTGCCAGCAGTCTTGTCCAAACCTACGAGCAGTACTTC.

The rearrangement joins TRBV6-5 to TRBJ2-5; 11 bases fit TRBD2. Germline V gene data show CDR1 as MNHEY and CDR2 as SVGAGI. The CDR3 covers 14 residues. Germline trimming cut 10 bases from V and 1 base from J; bases unmatched to any gene: 5. CDR3 sequence reads: CAIRLAGIQETQYF. The CDR3 DNA reads TGTGCCATCCGACTAGCGGGGATCCAAGAGACCCAGTACTTC.

The CDR3 is CAISDTGHEAFF. DNA of the CDR3: TGTGCCATCAGTGATACAGGCCATGAAGCTTTCTTT. The V gene is TRBV10-3, the J gene TRBJ1-1, with a weak D call TRBD1 (5 bases). This CDR3 has 12 residues. Germline CDR1 reads ENHRY; CDR2 reads SYGVKD. Trimming shortened V by 3 bases and J by 7 bases, and 9 bases separated the two germline ends.

This clone was seen just once. This chain links TRBV11-3 with TRBJ2-1; D is ambiguous. This CDR3 comprises 14 residues. CDR1 is SGHNT and CDR2 is YENEEA in the germline V gene. Between the trimmed V and J ends, which lost 3 bases and 1 base, there was a span of 7 bases. Written as DNA, the CDR3 is TGTGCCAGCAGCTTGGGTTTGTCCTACAATGAGCAGTTCTTC. It codes for CASSLGLSYNEQFF. The complete variable domain, with remaining parts taken from reference TRBV11-3 and TRBJ2-1, reads EAGVVQSPRYKIIEKKQPVAFWCNPISGHNTLYWYLQNLGQGPELLIRYENEEAVDDSQLPKDRFSAERLKGVDSTLKIQPAELGDSAVYLCASSLGLSYNEQFFGPGTRLTVL.

The V and J genes are TRBV6-2 or TRBV6-3 and TRBJ1-1; D gene uncertain. The CDR3 runs 13 residues. The V end was cut by 4 bases, the J end by 6 bases, with 12 bases between. Germline values: CDR1 MNHEY, CDR2 SVGEGT. The CDR3 is CASSFMGEAEAFF. Written as DNA, the CDR3 is TGTGCCAGCAGTTTTATGGGTGAGGCTGAAGCTTTCTTT.

V and J are TRBV2 and TRBJ1-5; D gene ambiguous. Germline CDR1 is SNHLY and CDR2 is FYNNEI. V was cut by 5 bases and J by 1 base, with 9 bases left in between. CDR3 length equals 14 residues. The CDR3 sequence is CASSPFYSNQPQHF. In nucleotides, the CDR3 is TGTGCCAGCAGTCCGTTTTACAGCAATCAGCCCCAGCATTTT.

V is TRBV25-1 and J is TRBJ2-3; no definite D call. The V end lost 5 bases, the J end lost 7 bases, and 13 bases lay between the germline ends. The germline gives CDR1 MGHDK, CDR2 SYGVNS. The CDR3 spans 13 residues. This chain's CDR3 is CASSSSAPNTQYF. The CDR3 nucleotides read TGTGCCAGCAGTAGCTCGGCTCCAAATACGCAGTATTTT. Looking up the rest from reference TRBV25-1 and TRBJ2-3 gives the full variable domain: EADIYQTPRYLVIGTGKKITLECSQTMGHDKMYWYQQDPGMELHLIHYSYGVNSTEKGDLSSESTVSRIRTEHFPLTLESARPSHTSQYLCASSSSAPNTQYFGPGTRLTVL.

The V and J genes are TRBV11-3 and TRBJ2-7, with TRBD1 as a possible D gene (6 bases). Trimming stripped 4 bases from V and 3 bases from J, with 16 bases between. CDR1 is SGHNT, CDR2 YENEEA, per germline. The CDR3 length is 15 residues. CDR3 residues: CASSSGQPHDYEQYF. As DNA, the CDR3 is TGTGCCAGCAGCTCCGGACAGCCCCACGACTACGAGCAGTACTTC.

V is TRBV19 and J is TRBJ1-2; perhaps TRBD1 as D (6 bases). The CDR3 extends over 15 amino acids. Trimming pared 0 bases from V and 4 bases from J, leaving 12 bases between. Germline-derived CDR1 and CDR2 are LNHDA and SQIVND (reference sequence). CDR3 loop: CASSIDRGRGYGYTF. CDR3 bases: TGTGCCAGTAGTATAGACAGGGGACGCGGCTATGGCTACACCTTC.

This clone was counted a single time. The J gene is TRBJ1-1, the V gene TRBV28, with D unclear. This CDR3 has 15 amino acids. The V gene lost 3 bases and the J gene lost 0 bases, with 11 bases spanning the gap. Germline assignment: CDR1 MDHEN and CDR2 SYDVKM. CDR3 DNA sequence: TGTGCCAGCAGTTTTCAGAAGGGTATGAACACTGAAGCTTTCTTT. Translating it yields CASSFQKGMNTEAFF. Drawing the rest from reference TRBV28 and TRBJ1-1, the complete variable domain is DVKVTQSSRYLVKRTGEKVFLECVQDMDHENMFWYRQDPGLGLRLIYFSYDVKMKEKGDIPEGYSVSREKKERFSLILESASTNQTSMYLCASSFQKGMNTEAFFGQGTRLTVV.

Here the CDR3 DNA reads TGTGCCAGCGGAATGCGAGGGACAGGGGAAGGCAATGAGCAGTTCTTC. Its translation is CASGMRGTGEGNEQFF. The gene calls are TRBV19 and TRBJ2-1; 10 nucleotides line up with TRBD1. The CDR3 spans 16 residues. The ends lost 9 bases at V and 6 bases at J; junction bases unmatched: 14. Germline V gene sequence: CDR1 LNHDA, CDR2 SQIVND (reference sequence).

This chain uses TRBV28 with TRBJ1-6; tentative D call: TRBD1 (6 bases). The V end lost 5 bases, the J end lost 9 bases, and 17 bases lay between the germline ends. CDR3 size: 15 residues. Germline V gene data show CDR1 as MDHEN and CDR2 as SYDVKM. The CDR3 protein is CASSPPQGTRSPLHF. In DNA, the CDR3 is TGTGCCAGCAGTCCTCCCCAGGGGACCCGTTCACCCCTCCACTTT.

The chain links TRBV19 to TRBJ1-6; 9 bases agree with TRBD1. Looked up from germline, CDR1 is LNHDA and CDR2 is SQIVND (reference sequence). V shed 7 bases and J 9 bases; nucleotides not matched to a gene: 4. The CDR3 is 13 residues long. The CDR3 spells CASTGDRVSPLHF. For the CDR3, the DNA is TGTGCCAGTACTGGGGACAGGGTTTCACCCCTCCACTTT.

The chain joins TRBV4-3 to TRBJ2-5, with 9 bases that match TRBD2. The CDR3 totals 19 residues. The germline V gene encodes CDR1 LGHNA and CDR2 YSLEER. V was clipped by 0 bases and J by 1 base; unmatched bases: 12. CDR3 in amino acids: CASSQDQWVAGATQETQYF. The CDR3 nucleotides are TGCGCCAGCAGCCAAGACCAATGGGTAGCGGGGGCAACCCAAGAGACCCAGTACTTC.

In this sample, this clone turned up once. The chain recombines TRBV30 with TRBJ2-3; 10 bases line up with TRBD2. The CDR3 spans 16 residues. CDR1 is GTSNPN, CDR2 SVGIG, per germline (reference sequence). The junction had 8 bases not matched to a gene; V was cut back by 3 bases and J by 2 bases. CDR3 loop: CAWSHGLAVFTDTQYF. DNA of the CDR3: TGTGCCTGGAGCCATGGACTAGCGGTCTTCACAGATACGCAGTATTTT. Using reference TRBV30 and TRBJ2-3 for the parts outside the CDR3, the full variable domain is SQTIHQWPATLVQPVGSPLSLECTVEGTSNPNLYWYRQAAGRGLQLLFYSVGIGQISSEVPQNLSASRPQDRQFILSSKKLLLSDSGFYLCAWSHGLAVFTDTQYFGPGTRLTVL.

The chain recombines TRBV4-1 with TRBJ1-5; D gene uncertain. CDR1 is MGHRA and CDR2 is YSYEKL in the germline V gene. V lost 0 bases and J 0 bases, leaving 6 bases between the germline ends. The CDR3 consists of 15 residues. CDR3 DNA sequence: TGCGCCAGCAGCCAAGACGGGTTTAGCAATCAGCCCCAGCATTTT. Protein product: CASSQDGFSNQPQHF.

This sequence joins TRBV5-6 and TRBJ2-3; perhaps TRBD2 as D (5 bases). In germline, CDR1 is SGHDT, CDR2 YYEEEE. The ends were cut back, 5 bases at V and 9 bases at J, with 10 bases in the middle. CDR3 size: 11 residues. The CDR3 loop reads CASSSTGTQYF. The CDR3 nucleotides read TGTGCCAGCAGTAGTACGGGGACGCAGTATTTT. Complete variable domain (other parts from reference TRBV5-6 and TRBJ2-3): DAGVTQSPTHLIKTRGQQVTLRCSPKSGHDTVSWYQQALGQGPQFIFQYYEEEERQRGNFPDRFSGHQFPNYSSELNVNALLLGDSALYLCASSSTGTQYFGPGTRLTVL.

The chain couples TRBV7-8 to TRBJ2-7; weak D call: TRBD1 (5 bases). V was clipped by 2 bases and J by 9 bases, with 11 bases between them. The CDR3 has 12 amino acids. Germline CDR1 and CDR2: SGHVS and FQNEAQ. CDR3 sequence reads: CASSLQGLWQYF. The CDR3 DNA is TGTGCCAGCAGCTTACAGGGATTATGGCAGTACTTC.

The V call is TRBV18, the J call TRBJ1-1; possible D gene TRBD1, 6 bases. Trimming shortened V by 3 bases and J by 1 base, and 9 bases separated the two germline ends. The CDR3 totals 14 residues. Germline CDR1 and CDR2: KGHSH and LQKENI. CDR3 in DNA: TGTGCCAGCTCACCCACGACAGGGAACACTGAAGCTTTCTTT. Translating it yields CASSPTTGNTEAFF.

The rearrangement links TRBV28 to TRBJ1-1, with D uncertain. The ends were cut back, 6 bases at V and 1 base at J, with 9 bases in the middle. CDR1 and CDR2 (germline): MDHEN, SYDVKM. The CDR3 extends over 13 amino acids. The CDR3 nucleotides read TGTGCCAGCAGAGTCTCAGCGAACACTGAAGCTTTCTTT. This translates into CASRVSANTEAFF.

J is TRBJ1-5 and V is TRBV28; D ambiguous. The CDR3 runs 15 residues. Looked up from germline, CDR1 is MDHEN and CDR2 is SYDVKM. V was shortened by 5 bases and J by 6 bases, with 17 bases between the two germline ends. The CDR3 loop is CASSQLDMGSQPQHF. The CDR3 DNA is TGTGCCAGCAGTCAATTAGACATGGGATCTCAGCCCCAGCATTTT.

The CDR3 spells CASSEVGGMDTEAFF. DNA of the CDR3: TGTGCCAGCAGTGAAGTTGGGGGGATGGACACTGAAGCTTTCTTT. V is TRBV6-1 and J is TRBJ1-1; possible D gene TRBD1, 5 bases. The CDR3 runs to 15 residues. Trimming removed 1 base from V and 3 bases from J, with 12 bases in between. CDR1 MNHNS and CDR2 SASEGT come from the germline V gene.

This chain uses TRBV28 with TRBJ1-2; 9 bases map to TRBD1. CDR3 length: 16 residues. The J segment lost 3 bases and the V segment lost 5 bases, leaving 10 bases of the junction unmatched. From germline, CDR1 is MDHEN and CDR2 SYDVKM. In DNA, the CDR3 is TGTGCCAGCAGTGTTCCCCTCGGACAGGGGTACTATGGCTACACCTTC. Translating it yields CASSVPLGQGYYGYTF.